These 17 T cell receptor beta chains were sequenced from one sample in a study of blood T cell repertoires in COVID-19. Some clones are missing from TCRdb's copy, which holds only in-frame ones; the method was immunoSEQ multiplex PCR. The sample yields roughly 120,000 clones, 75% to 90% seen once. The sequenced material came from peripheral blood. These receptors originate from a man between 65 and 79 years old with acute or convalescent COVID-19.

This chain connects TRBV28 to TRBJ1-6, with 11 bases lining up with TRBD1. This CDR3 has 17 amino acids. Per germline, CDR1 MDHEN and CDR2 SYDVKM. Unmatched junction bases numbered 9, after V lost 6 bases and J lost 5 bases. The CDR3 reads CASRPRRTGGHNSPLHF. The CDR3, as DNA: TGTGCCAGCAGACCCCGGAGGACAGGGGGCCATAATTCACCCCTCCACTTT.

This clone was found once. The chain carries TRBV21-1 and TRBJ2-7; the DNA was not compared with TRBD2, the D call given in the table. TRBV21-1 is shown as a pseudogene. The CDR3 contains 17 residues. DNA for the CDR3: TGTGCCAGCAGCAAGAGAGGAACGGGAGACGGGTCCTACGAGCAGTACTTC. Protein product: CASSKRGTGDGSYEQYF.

This clone occurred once. A read error may account for a junction end that differs from germline. V is TRBV9 and J is TRBJ2-2, with D maybe TRBD1 (6 bases). The CDR3 runs to 14 residues. CDR1 is SGDLS and CDR2 is YYNGEE in the germline V gene. For the CDR3, the DNA is TGTGCCAGCAGCCTCCAGGGGAACGCCGGGGAGCTGTTTTTT. Encoded protein: CASSLQGNAGELFF.

This clone was picked up one time. This chain links TRBV4-2 with TRBJ2-2, with TRBD2 matching over 11 bases. Germline-derived CDR1 and CDR2 are LGHNA and YNFKEQ. The CDR3 contains 18 residues. V lost 1 base to trimming and J lost 4 bases; unmatched junction nucleotides: 8. The CDR3 loop is CASSQVLAGGRGTGELFF. In DNA form, the CDR3 reads TGTGCCAGCAGCCAAGTATTAGCGGGGGGGCGTGGCACCGGGGAGCTGTTTTTT.

This chain uses TRBV3-1 (or the pseudogene TRBV3-2) with TRBJ2-3; D is possibly TRBD1 (6 bases). Germline assignment: CDR1 LGHDT and CDR2 YNNKEL (reference sequence). The CDR3 runs to 12 residues. Trimming took 4 bases from V and 5 from J, leaving 7 bases between them. The CDR3 DNA follows: TGTGCCAGCAGCCGAGGGGGAGATACGCAGTATTTT. Its protein product is CASSRGGDTQYF.

The chain uses TRBV24-1 and TRBJ2-7, with a possible D match to TRBD1 (6 bases). Germline V gives CDR1 KGHDR, CDR2 SFDVKD. The CDR3 contains 14 residues. The V gene lost 11 bases and the J gene lost 2 bases, with 18 bases spanning the gap. CDR3 nucleotide sequence: TGTGCCATCCAAGACCGGGACACCGCCTACGAGCAGTACTTC. Translated, it gives CAIQDRDTAYEQYF.

This rearrangement joins TRBV11-2 to TRBJ2-7, with a tentative D call TRBD2 (5 bases). The CDR3 length is 14 residues. The germline CDR1 and CDR2 sequences are SGHAT and FQNNGV. V gave up 3 bases and J gave up 0 bases, with 9 bases separating them. Here the CDR3 DNA reads TGTGCCAGCAGCTTCCTAGCCAACTCCTACGAGCAGTACTTC. Protein product: CASSFLANSYEQYF.

The chain has TRBV9 and TRBJ2-3, with TRBD2 matching over 7 bases. Germline V lookup: CDR1 SGDLS, CDR2 YYNGEE. CDR3 size: 15 residues. J was trimmed by 5 bases and V by 4 bases; bases with no gene match: 10. This chain's CDR3 is CASSNQALAKDTQYF. In nucleotides, the CDR3 is TGTGCCAGCAGCAACCAGGCACTAGCGAAAGATACGCAGTATTTT.

This chain connects TRBV5-6 to TRBJ1-1; 10 bases are shared with TRBD1. Germline-derived CDR1 and CDR2 are SGHDT and YYEEEE. This CDR3 region has 16 residues. V shed 2 bases, J shed 4 bases, and the junction held 8 bases outside the gene matches. The CDR3 DNA is TGTGCCAGCAGCTTCCGACAGGGGGCGAGGGTCACTGAAGCTTTCTTT. Its translation: CASSFRQGARVTEAFF. Using reference TRBV5-6 and TRBJ1-1 for the parts outside the CDR3, the full variable domain is DAGVTQSPTHLIKTRGQQVTLRCSPKSGHDTVSWYQQALGQGPQFIFQYYEEEERQRGNFPDRFSGHQFPNYSSELNVNALLLGDSALYLCASSFRQGARVTEAFFGQGTRLTVV.

The rearrangement uses TRBV18 and TRBJ2-5; D ambiguous. This CDR3 spans 14 amino acids. Germline assignment: CDR1 KGHSH and CDR2 LQKENI. V shed 1 base and J shed 2 bases, with 8 bases lying between them. As DNA, the CDR3 is TGTGCCAGCTCACCACTCGCGGAACAAGAGACCCAGTACTTC. Encoded protein: CASSPLAEQETQYF. Full variable domain (missing parts from reference TRBV18 and TRBJ2-5): NAGVMQNPRHLVRRRGQEARLRCSPMKGHSHVYWYRQLPEEGLKFMVYLQKENIIDESGMPKERFSAEFPKEGPSILRIQQVVRGDSAAYFCASSPLAEQETQYFGPGTRLLVL.

This clone was detected once. The J gene is TRBJ2-2, the V gene TRBV5-4; 8 bases align to TRBD2. The CDR3 is 14 residues long. The germline V gene encodes CDR1 SGHNT and CDR2 YYREEE (reference sequence). V was clipped by 2 bases and J by 6 bases; unmatched bases: 3. CDR3: CASSFSTSAGELFF. CDR3 DNA sequence: TGTGCCAGCAGCTTCTCGACTAGCGCCGGGGAGCTGTTTTTT.

The V gene is TRBV7-9, the J gene TRBJ1-4; D perhaps matches TRBD1 (5 bases). The CDR3 length is 13 residues. Between the trimmed V and J ends, which lost 5 bases and 8 bases, there was a span of 12 bases. Germline V gene sequence: CDR1 SEHNR, CDR2 FQNEAQ (reference sequence). CDR3 sequence (DNA): TGTGCCAGCAGCGTGATCAGGGTGGAAAAACTGTTTTTT. Translation: CASSVIRVEKLFF.

This sequence joins TRBV4-1 and TRBJ1-5; D is ambiguous. Germline V CDR1 and CDR2: MGHRA, YSYEKL. V was shortened by 2 bases and J by 1 base, with 12 bases between the two germline ends. This CDR3 has 16 residues. CDR3 sequence reads: CASSQSAGGSNQPQHF. DNA for the CDR3: TGCGCCAGCAGCCAAAGCGCGGGTGGAAGCAATCAGCCCCAGCATTTT.

The chain combines TRBV29-1 with TRBJ1-5; D is possibly TRBD1 (5 bases). CDR3 length: 13 amino acids. V was cut by 7 bases and J by 7 bases, with 17 bases left in between. Per the germline V gene, CDR1 is SQVTM and CDR2 is ANQGSEA. The DNA of the CDR3 is TGCAGCGCCGTGAGCGGGGGTGGACAGCCCCAGCATTTT. Residues: CSAVSGGGQPQHF.

The chain combines TRBV16 with TRBJ1-5, with 10 bases matching TRBD1. V shed 4 bases, J shed 2 bases, and the junction held 8 bases outside the gene matches. The CDR3 length is 17 residues. Germline V CDR1 and CDR2: KGHSY, FQNENV. CDR3 protein: CASSPGTGVRGNQPQHF. The CDR3 nucleotides read TGTGCCAGCAGCCCCGGGACAGGGGTTCGGGGCAATCAGCCCCAGCATTTT.

The V gene is TRBV7-3, the J gene TRBJ2-2; 7 bases map to TRBD1. The CDR3 is made up of 15 amino acids. Trimming removed 5 bases from V and 6 bases from J; junction bases left unmatched: 9. In germline, CDR1 is SGHTA, CDR2 FQGTGA. CDR3 sequence: CASSRKGAPSGELFF. The CDR3, as DNA: TGTGCCAGCAGCCGGAAGGGGGCCCCCTCCGGGGAGCTGTTTTTT.

This rearrangement joins TRBV7-7 to TRBJ1-4, with 8 bases matching TRBD1. This CDR3 is built from 18 residues. V lost 5 bases and J lost 1; bases outside the gene matches: 12. Germline V gives CDR1 SSHAT, CDR2 FNYEAQ (reference sequence). The CDR3 nucleotides are TGTGCCAGCAGCCCCCGGGACAGGACTAACGGAACTAATGAAAAACTGTTTTTT. This translates into CASSPRDRTNGTNEKLFF.